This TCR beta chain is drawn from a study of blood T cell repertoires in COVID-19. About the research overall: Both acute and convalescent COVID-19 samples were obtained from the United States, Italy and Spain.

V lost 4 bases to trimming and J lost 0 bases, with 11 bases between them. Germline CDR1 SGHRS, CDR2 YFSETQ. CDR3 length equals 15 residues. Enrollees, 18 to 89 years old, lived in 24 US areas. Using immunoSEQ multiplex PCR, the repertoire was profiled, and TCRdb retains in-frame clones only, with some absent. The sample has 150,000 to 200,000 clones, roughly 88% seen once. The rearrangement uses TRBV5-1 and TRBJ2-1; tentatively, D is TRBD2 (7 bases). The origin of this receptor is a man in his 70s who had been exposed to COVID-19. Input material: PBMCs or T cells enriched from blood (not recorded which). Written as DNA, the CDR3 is TGCGCCAGCAGCCCGCGGGGGCGCTCCTACAATGAGCAGTTCTTC. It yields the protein CASSPRGRSYNEQFF.